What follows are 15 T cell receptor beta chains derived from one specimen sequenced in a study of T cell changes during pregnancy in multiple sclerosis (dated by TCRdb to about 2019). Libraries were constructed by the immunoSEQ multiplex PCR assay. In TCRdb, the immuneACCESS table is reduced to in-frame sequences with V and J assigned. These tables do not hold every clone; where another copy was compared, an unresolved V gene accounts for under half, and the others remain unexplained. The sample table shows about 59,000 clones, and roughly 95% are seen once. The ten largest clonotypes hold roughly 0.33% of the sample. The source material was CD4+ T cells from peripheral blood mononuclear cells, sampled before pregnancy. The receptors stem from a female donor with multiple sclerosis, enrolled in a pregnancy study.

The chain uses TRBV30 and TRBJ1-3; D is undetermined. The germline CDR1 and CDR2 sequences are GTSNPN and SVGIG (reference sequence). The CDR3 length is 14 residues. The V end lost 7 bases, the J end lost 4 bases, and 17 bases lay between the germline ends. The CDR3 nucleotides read TGTGCCTACAGCAGTAGGATGTTCGGAAACACCATATATTTT. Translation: CAYSSRMFGNTIYF. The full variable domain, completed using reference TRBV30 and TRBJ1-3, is SQTIHQWPATLVQPVGSPLSLECTVEGTSNPNLYWYRQAAGRGLQLLFYSVGIGQISSEVPQNLSASRPQDRQFILSSKKLLLSDSGFYLCAYSSRMFGNTIYFGEGSWLTVV.

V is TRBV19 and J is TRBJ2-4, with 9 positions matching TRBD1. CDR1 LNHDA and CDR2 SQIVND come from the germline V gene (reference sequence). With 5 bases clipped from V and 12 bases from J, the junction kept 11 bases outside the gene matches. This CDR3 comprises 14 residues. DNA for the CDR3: TGTGCCAGTAGTGCACAAACAGGGGGCGCGAGTCAGTACTTC. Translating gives CASSAQTGGASQYF.

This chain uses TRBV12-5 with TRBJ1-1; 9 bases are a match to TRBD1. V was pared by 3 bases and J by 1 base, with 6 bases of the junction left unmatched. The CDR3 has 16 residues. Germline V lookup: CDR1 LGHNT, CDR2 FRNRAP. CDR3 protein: CASGFLQGARNTEAFF. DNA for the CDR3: TGTGCTAGTGGTTTTTTACAGGGGGCGAGGAACACTGAAGCTTTCTTT.

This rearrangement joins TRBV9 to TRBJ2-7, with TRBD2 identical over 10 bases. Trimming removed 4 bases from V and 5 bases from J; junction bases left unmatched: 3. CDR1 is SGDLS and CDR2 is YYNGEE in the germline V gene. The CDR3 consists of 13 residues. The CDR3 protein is CASSPGLANEQYF. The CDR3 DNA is TGTGCCAGCAGCCCGGGACTAGCGAACGAGCAGTACTTC.

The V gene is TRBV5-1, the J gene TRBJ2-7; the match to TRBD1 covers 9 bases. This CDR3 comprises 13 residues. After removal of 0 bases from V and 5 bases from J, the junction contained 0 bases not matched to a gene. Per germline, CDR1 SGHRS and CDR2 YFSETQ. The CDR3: CASSLGTGDEQYF. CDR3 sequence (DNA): TGCGCCAGCAGCTTGGGGACAGGGGACGAGCAGTACTTC.

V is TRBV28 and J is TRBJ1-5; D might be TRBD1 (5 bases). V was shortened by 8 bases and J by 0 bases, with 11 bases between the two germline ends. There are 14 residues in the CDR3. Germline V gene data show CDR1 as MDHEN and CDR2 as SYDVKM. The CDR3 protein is CASGQINSNQPQHF. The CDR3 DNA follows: TGTGCCAGCGGACAAATCAATAGCAATCAGCCCCAGCATTTT.

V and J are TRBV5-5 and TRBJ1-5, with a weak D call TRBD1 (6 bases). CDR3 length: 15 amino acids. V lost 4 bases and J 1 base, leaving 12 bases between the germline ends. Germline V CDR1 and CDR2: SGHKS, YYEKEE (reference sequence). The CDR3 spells CASSLEQGSNQPQHF. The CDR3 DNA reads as TGTGCCAGCAGCCTAGAACAGGGAAGCAATCAGCCCCAGCATTTT.

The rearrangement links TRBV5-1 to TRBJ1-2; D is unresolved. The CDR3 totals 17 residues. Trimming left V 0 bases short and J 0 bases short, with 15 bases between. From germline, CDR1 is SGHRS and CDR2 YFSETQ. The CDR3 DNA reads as TGCGCCAGCAGCTTGGGACTAGCCGGCCGTACTAACTATGGCTACACCTTC. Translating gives CASSLGLAGRTNYGYTF.

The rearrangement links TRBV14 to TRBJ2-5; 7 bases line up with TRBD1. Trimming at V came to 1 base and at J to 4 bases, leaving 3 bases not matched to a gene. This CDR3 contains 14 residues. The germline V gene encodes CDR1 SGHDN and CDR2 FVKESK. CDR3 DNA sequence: TGTGCCAGCAGCCAAGTCGCAGGGGGAGAGACCCAGTACTTC. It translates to CASSQVAGGETQYF. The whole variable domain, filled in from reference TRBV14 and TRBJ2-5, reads EAGVTQFPSHSVIEKGQTVTLRCDPISGHDNLYWYRRVMGKEIKFLLHFVKESKQDESGMPNNRFLAERTGGTYSTLKVQPAELEDSGVYFCASSQVAGGETQYFGPGTRLLVL.

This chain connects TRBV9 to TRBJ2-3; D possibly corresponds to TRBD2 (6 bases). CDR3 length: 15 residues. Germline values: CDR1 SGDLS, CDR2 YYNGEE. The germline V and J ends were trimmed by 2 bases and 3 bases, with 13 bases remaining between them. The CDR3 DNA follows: TGTGCCAGCAGCGTTAGGGCGGGATGGACAGATACGCAGTATTTT. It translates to CASSVRAGWTDTQYF.

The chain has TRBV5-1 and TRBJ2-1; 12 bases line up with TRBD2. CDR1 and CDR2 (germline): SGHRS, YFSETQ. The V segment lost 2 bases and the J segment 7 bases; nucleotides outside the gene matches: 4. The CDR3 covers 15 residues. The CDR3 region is CASSFASGRDNEQFF. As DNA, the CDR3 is TGCGCCAGCAGCTTCGCTAGCGGGAGGGATAATGAGCAGTTCTTC.

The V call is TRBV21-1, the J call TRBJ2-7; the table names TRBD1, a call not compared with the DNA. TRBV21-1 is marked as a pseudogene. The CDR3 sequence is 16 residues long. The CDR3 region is CASSKAHLRVGYEQYF. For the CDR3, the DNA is TGTGCCAGCAGCAAAGCCCACCTCAGGGTTGGCTACGAGCAGTACTTC.

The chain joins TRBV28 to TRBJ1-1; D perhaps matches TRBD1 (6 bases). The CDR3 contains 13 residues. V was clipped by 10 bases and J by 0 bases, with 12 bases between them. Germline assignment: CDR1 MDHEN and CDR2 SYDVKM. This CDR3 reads CATQGSMNTEAFF. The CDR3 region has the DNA TGTGCCACCCAGGGGAGCATGAACACTGAAGCTTTCTTT.

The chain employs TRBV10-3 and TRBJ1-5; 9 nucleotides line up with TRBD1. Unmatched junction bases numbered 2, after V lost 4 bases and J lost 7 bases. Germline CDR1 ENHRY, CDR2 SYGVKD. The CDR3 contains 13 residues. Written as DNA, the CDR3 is TGTGCCATCAGTGGACAGGGGGGACAGCCCCAGCATTTT. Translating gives CAISGQGGQPQHF.

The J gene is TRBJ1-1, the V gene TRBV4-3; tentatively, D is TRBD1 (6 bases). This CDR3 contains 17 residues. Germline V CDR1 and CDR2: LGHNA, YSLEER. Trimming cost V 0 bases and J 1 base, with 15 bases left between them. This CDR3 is CASSQDLATGKNTEAFF. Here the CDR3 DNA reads TGCGCCAGCAGCCAAGATCTCGCTACAGGGAAGAACACTGAAGCTTTCTTT.